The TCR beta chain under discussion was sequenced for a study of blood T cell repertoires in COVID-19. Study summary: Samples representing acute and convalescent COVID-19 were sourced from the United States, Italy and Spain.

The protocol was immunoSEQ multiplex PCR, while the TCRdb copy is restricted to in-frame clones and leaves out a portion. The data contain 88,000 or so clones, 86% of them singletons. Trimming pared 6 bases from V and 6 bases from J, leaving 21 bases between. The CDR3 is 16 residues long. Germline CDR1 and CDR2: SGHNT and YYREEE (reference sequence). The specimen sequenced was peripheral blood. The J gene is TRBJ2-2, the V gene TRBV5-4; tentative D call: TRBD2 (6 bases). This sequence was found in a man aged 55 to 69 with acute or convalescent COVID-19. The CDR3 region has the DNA TGTGCCAGCAACTGGGGGACTCCCCAAAGGGCCGGGGAGCTGTTTTTT. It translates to CASNWGTPQRAGELFF.